The 9 T cell receptor beta chains below all came from one sample that was sequenced in a study of shared clonotypes between healthy human individuals. This table comes from immunoSEQ multiplex PCR, and its TCRdb copy is limited to in-frame clones, with some not included. The table has a few million clones, approximately 95% seen once. The sequenced sample consisted of naive CD4+ T cells sorted from blood. Subset given: CD45RA+ positively selected. These receptors were obtained from a man aged 18 to 30 in good health.

The rearrangement uses TRBV7-2 and TRBJ1-6; 7 bases are a match to TRBD1. The germline CDR1 and CDR2 sequences are SGHTA and FQGNSA. The CDR3 consists of 13 residues. The trim removed 4 bases at V and 9 bases at J, leaving 3 bases unmatched. CDR3 region: CASSSRQGSPLHF. The DNA for the CDR3 is TGTGCCAGCAGCTCAAGACAGGGTTCACCCCTCCACTTT. Full variable domain (missing parts from reference TRBV7-2 and TRBJ1-6): GAGVSQSPSNKVTEKGKDVELRCDPISGHTALYWYRQSLGQGLEFLIYFQGNSAPDKSGLPSDRFSAERTGGSVSTLTIQRTQQEDSAVYLCASSSRQGSPLHFGNGTRLTVT.

This chain links TRBV7-2 with TRBJ2-1, with 9 nucleotides matching TRBD2. Unmatched junction bases numbered 3, after V lost 7 bases and J lost 11 bases. The CDR3 is 11 residues long. Per germline, CDR1 SGHTA and CDR2 FQGNSA. The CDR3, as DNA: TGTGCCAGCACCAGCGGGAGGAAGCAGTTCTTC. Its protein product is CASTSGRKQFF.

The chain employs TRBV5-1 and TRBJ1-1; no definite D call. V was pared by 4 bases and J by 0 bases, with 4 bases between. This CDR3 region has 12 residues. CDR1 is SGHRS, CDR2 YFSETQ, per germline. CDR3 in DNA: TGCGCCAGCAGCAAGGTGAACACTGAAGCTTTCTTT. Translating gives CASSKVNTEAFF.

The chain recombines TRBV6-6 with TRBJ1-2; 10 bases map to TRBD1. Germline values: CDR1 MNHNY, CDR2 SVGAGI (reference sequence). CDR3 length: 15 residues. J lost 3 bases, V lost 5 bases, and 6 bases had no gene match. CDR3 in amino acids: CASSQTGGEDYGYTF. CDR3 DNA sequence: TGTGCCAGCAGTCAGACAGGGGGCGAAGACTATGGCTACACCTTC.

This sequence joins TRBV21-1 and TRBJ2-1; the D segment call TRBD2 is taken from the table without a DNA check. TRBV21-1 is given as a pseudogene. CDR3 length: 13 amino acids. The DNA of the CDR3 is TGTGCCAGCACCACTAGCGGGAAAAATGAGCAGTTCTTC. It encodes CASTTSGKNEQFF.

The V call is TRBV4-1, the J call TRBJ2-7, with 10 bases lining up with TRBD1. Losses at the gene ends were 4 bases for V and 4 bases for J; bases not matched to a gene: 7. Germline loops: CDR1 MGHRA, CDR2 YSYEKL. The CDR3 contains 15 residues. The CDR3 nucleotides are TGCGCCAGCAGCCCCCCGGGACAGGGGAAGTACGAGCAGTACTTC. This translates into CASSPPGQGKYEQYF.

V usage is TRBV7-6 and J usage is TRBJ2-3, with 8 bases identical to TRBD2. This CDR3 comprises 14 residues. Germline CDR1 is SGHVS and CDR2 is FNYEAQ. With V trimmed by 5 bases and J by 3 bases, 4 bases remained unmatched. The CDR3 sequence is CASSLSGKTDTQYF. The CDR3 coding sequence is TGTGCCAGCAGCCTTAGCGGGAAGACAGATACGCAGTATTTT.

This chain links TRBV9 with TRBJ2-6; weak D call: TRBD1 (6 bases). CDR1 is SGDLS and CDR2 is YYNGEE in the germline V gene. This CDR3 is built from 16 residues. Trimming left V 4 bases short and J 1 base short, with 12 bases between. The CDR3 nucleotides read TGTGCCAGCAGCTCCCGAAGGGGGTCTGGGGCCAACGTCCTGACTTTC. This gives the protein CASSSRRGSGANVLTF.

Comments on this clone: A much larger clone differs by one base, so this may be a read error. Other DNA sequences in the sample encode the same CDR3. The rearrangement uses TRBV6-1 and TRBJ2-7, with unresolved D. Trimming took 6 bases from V and 1 from J, leaving 4 bases between them. CDR3 length: 11 residues. Germline V lookup: CDR1 MNHNS, CDR2 SASEGT. CDR3 in amino acids: CASSPSYEQYF. CDR3 DNA sequence: TGTGCCAGCAGCCCTTCCTACGAGCAGTACTTC.